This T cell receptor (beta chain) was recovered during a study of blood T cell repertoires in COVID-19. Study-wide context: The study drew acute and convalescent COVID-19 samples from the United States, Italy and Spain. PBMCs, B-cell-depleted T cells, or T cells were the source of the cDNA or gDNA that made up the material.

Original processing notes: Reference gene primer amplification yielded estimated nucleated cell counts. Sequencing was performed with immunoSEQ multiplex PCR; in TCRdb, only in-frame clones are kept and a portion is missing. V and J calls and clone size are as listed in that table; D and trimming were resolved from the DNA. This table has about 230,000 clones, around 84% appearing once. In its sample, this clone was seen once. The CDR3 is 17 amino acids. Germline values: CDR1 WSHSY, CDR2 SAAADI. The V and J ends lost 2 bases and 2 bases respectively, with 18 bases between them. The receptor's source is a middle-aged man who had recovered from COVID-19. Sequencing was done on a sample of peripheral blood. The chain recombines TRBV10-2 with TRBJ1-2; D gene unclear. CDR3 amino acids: CASSERRAGFGNYGYTF. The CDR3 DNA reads TGCGCCAGCAGTGAGAGGAGGGCTGGGTTCGGAAACTATGGCTACACCTTC.